This T cell receptor (beta chain) was retrieved from a study of OX40 agonist ivuxolimab in advanced cancers. Germline CDR1 and CDR2: SGHRS and YFSETQ. CDR3 size: 11 residues. Trimming removed 0 bases from V and 8 bases from J, with 3 bases in between. The assay was immunoSEQ multiplex PCR, and TCRdb's table has in-frame clones only and misses some. The sample records about 62,000 clones, roughly nine tenths being singletons. The receptor's source is an adult with an advanced solid tumor such as melanoma, head and neck, liver or kidney cancer. The chain has TRBV5-1 and TRBJ2-1; no definite D call. The sample here was CD4+ or CD8+ T cells sorted from blood, taken in a trial of the OX40 agonist ivuxolimab. For the CDR3, the DNA is TGCGCCAGCAGCTTGGAATATGAGCAGTTCTTC. This translates into CASSLEYEQFF.